The 32 T cell receptor beta chains below come from one sample, sequenced in a study of monozygotic twins with inflammatory bowel disease. From the 5' RACE reads, TCRdb lists one entry per CDR3 protein and no DNA. Its table records roughly 150,000 distinct CDR3 sequences. Source material: blood. Receptors originate from a human donor with ulcerative colitis or Crohn's disease, or a healthy co-twin of an affected twin (not recorded which).

V is TRBV12-3 or TRBV12-4 and J is TRBJ2-5; the D gene TCRdb calls, TRBD1, cannot be checked with no DNA. The CDR3 loop spans 14 amino acids. The CDR3 is CASTNQGAGETQYF.

The J gene is TRBJ1-2, the V gene TRBV9. Germline V gene lookup returns CDR1 SGDLS and CDR2 YYNGEE. CDR3 size: 11 residues. The CDR3 sequence: CASSVGSGYTF. Full variable domain (outside the CDR3, taken from reference TRBV9 and TRBJ1-2): DSGVTQTPKHLITATGQRVTLRCSPRSGDLSVYWYQQSLDQGLQFLIQYYNGEERAKGNILERFSAQQFPDLHSELNLSSLELGDSALYFCASSVGSGYTFGSGTRLTVV.

V and J are TRBV7-6 and TRBJ2-7; the TCRdb D gene call, TRBD1, has no DNA to confirm it. CDR1 is SGHVS and CDR2 is FNYEAQ in the germline V gene. The CDR3 totals 13 residues. The CDR3 here is CASSPRQGSEQYF.

The chain is built from TRBV6-5 and TRBJ1-5; TCRdb designates TRBD1, a call that cannot be tested without DNA. There are 14 residues in the CDR3. The germline CDR1 and CDR2 sequences are MNHEY and SVGAGI. CDR3 in amino acids: CASSYGTVGQPQHF.

The chain is built from TRBV28 and TRBJ2-1; TCRdb's D gene call, TRBD1, goes unchecked for lack of DNA. The CDR3 loop spans 15 amino acids. The germline V gene encodes CDR1 MDHEN and CDR2 SYDVKM. The CDR3 sequence: CASSPQGTDLNEQFF.

The genes are TRBV4-2 and TRBJ2-1. CDR1 is LGHNA and CDR2 is YNFKEQ in the germline V gene. The CDR3 is 14 residues long. The CDR3 reads CASSQDLLYNEQFF.

The chain has TRBV5-4 and TRBJ2-2; the TCRdb D gene call, TRBD1, has no DNA to confirm it. Germline lookup yields CDR1 SGHNT and CDR2 YYREEE (reference sequence). The CDR3 length is 16 residues. CDR3 residues: CASSLRAGTGAGELFF.

The genes are TRBV5-1 and TRBJ2-7. The CDR3 runs 13 residues. Germline V gene data show CDR1 as SGHRS and CDR2 as YFSETQ. The CDR3 here is CASSWDRGHEQYF.

V and J are TRBV29-1 and TRBJ2-5. Per the germline V gene, CDR1 is SQVTM and CDR2 is ANQGSEA. The CDR3 has 12 residues. This CDR3 is CSVDRIQETQYF.

The chain has TRBV5-8 and TRBJ2-1; lacking DNA, the TRBD1 call made by TCRdb goes unchecked. Looked up from germline, CDR1 is SGHTS and CDR2 is YDEGEE. This CDR3 has 15 residues. Here the CDR3 reads CASSPWTGTYNEQFF.

This CDR3 reads CATSATPPGTGELFF. The J gene is TRBJ2-2, the V gene TRBV24-1; TCRdb proposes TRBD1, but this gene call is untestable without DNA. Germline V gives CDR1 KGHDR, CDR2 SFDVKD. The CDR3 totals 15 residues.

The rearrangement links TRBV6-1 to TRBJ1-4. Per the germline V gene, CDR1 is MNHNS and CDR2 is SASEGT. The CDR3 totals 16 residues. The CDR3 region is CASSELSTGGYEKLFF.

V is TRBV7-2 and J is TRBJ1-1; TCRdb designates TRBD1, a call that cannot be tested without DNA. Germline V gene sequence: CDR1 SGHTA, CDR2 FQGNSA. The CDR3 contains 14 residues. This chain's CDR3 is CASSQNRASTEAFF.

This chain links TRBV4-3 with TRBJ1-5. Germline CDR1 is LGHNA and CDR2 is YSLEER. This CDR3 contains 14 residues. The CDR3 reads CASSQTDSNQPQHF.

This chain joins TRBV28 and TRBJ2-1; TCRdb's D call of TRBD2 is untestable without DNA. In germline, CDR1 is MDHEN, CDR2 SYDVKM. This CDR3 comprises 15 residues. The chain's CDR3 is CASSPTSGSFYEQFF.

The chain carries TRBV5-4 and TRBJ2-3; TCRdb returns TRBD1, unconfirmable since there is no DNA. There are 14 residues in the CDR3. CDR1 and CDR2 (germline): SGHNT, YYREEE (reference sequence). The CDR3 protein is CASSSPGGSTPQYF.

J is TRBJ2-1 and V is TRBV19; lacking DNA, the TRBD2 call made by TCRdb goes unchecked. The germline V gene has CDR1 LNHDA and CDR2 SQIVND (reference sequence). This CDR3 is built from 15 residues. The CDR3: CASSIRLAGGDEQFF.

J is TRBJ2-5 and V is TRBV15; absent DNA, TCRdb's TRBD2 call cannot be checked. The CDR3 runs 15 residues. Germline values: CDR1 LNHNV, CDR2 YYDKDF (reference sequence). CDR3 sequence reads: CATSREASGWETQYF. The whole variable domain, remainder taken from reference TRBV15 and TRBJ2-5, is DAMVIQNPRYQVTQFGKPVTLSCSQTLNHNVMYWYQQKSSQAPKLLFHYYDKDFNNEADTPDNFQSRRPNTSFCFLDIRSPGLGDTAMYLCATSREASGWETQYFGPGTRLLVL.

The J gene is TRBJ1-5, the V gene TRBV6-4. Germline V CDR1 and CDR2: MRHNA, SNTAGT. The CDR3 extends over 15 amino acids. The CDR3 loop reads CASSDPPEGGQPQHF.

The rearrangement links TRBV11-1 to TRBJ2-3; TCRdb returns TRBD2, unconfirmable since there is no DNA. The CDR3 runs 16 residues. The V gene's germline CDR1 is SGHAT and CDR2 FQDESV (reference sequence). The CDR3 protein is CASSLPGLARTDTQYF.

The rearrangement links TRBV20-1 to TRBJ1-2. This CDR3 comprises 13 residues. From germline, CDR1 is DFQATT and CDR2 SNEGSKA (reference sequence). The CDR3 sequence: CSARAPEGYGYTF.

The rearrangement uses TRBV20-1 and TRBJ2-5; the D call of TRBD1 rests on TCRdb alone, since no DNA is present to check it. Per the germline V gene, CDR1 is DFQATT and CDR2 is SNEGSKA (reference sequence). The CDR3 has 15 amino acids. This chain's CDR3 is CSAKMRGGWQETQYF.

The V call is TRBV29-1, the J call TRBJ2-7. In germline, CDR1 is SQVTM, CDR2 ANQGSEA. This CDR3 is 12 amino acids long. The CDR3 protein is CSVGHSAYEQYF.

The chain couples TRBV3-1 to TRBJ2-1; absent DNA, TCRdb's TRBD2 call cannot be checked. The CDR3 totals 16 residues. Per the germline V gene, CDR1 is LGHDT and CDR2 is YNNKEL (reference sequence). The CDR3 is CASSHLAGGPYNEQFF.

CDR3 region: CASSLQGRTEAFF. The chain has TRBV12-3 or TRBV12-4 and TRBJ1-1; the D gene TCRdb calls, TRBD1, cannot be checked with no DNA. CDR3 size: 13 residues.

V gene TRBV6-5 combines with J gene TRBJ2-3; TCRdb selects TRBD1, and the lack of DNA leaves this call unchecked. Germline CDR1 and CDR2: MNHEY and SVGAGI. The CDR3 length is 14 residues. CDR3 sequence reads: CASSSVPGGDTQYF.

The chain joins TRBV18 to TRBJ2-5; TCRdb lists TRBD2, though no DNA is available to test this call. The germline V gene encodes CDR1 KGHSH and CDR2 LQKENI. There are 18 residues in the CDR3. This CDR3 reads CASSPQVTGLPIQETQYF.

V usage is TRBV6-1 and J usage is TRBJ2-7; the D call of TRBD1 rests on TCRdb alone, since no DNA is present to check it. Germline assignment: CDR1 MNHNS and CDR2 SASEGT. The CDR3 runs to 13 residues. CDR3 sequence: CASRAGQVYEQYF.

The chain uses TRBV29-1 and TRBJ2-1. CDR1 and CDR2 (germline): SQVTM, ANQGSEA. This CDR3 spans 13 amino acids. CDR3 region: CSVVTASYNEQFF.

The chain links TRBV29-1 to TRBJ2-1; TCRdb's assignment of TRBD1 cannot be checked, as there is no DNA. The CDR3 is 14 amino acids. The V gene's germline CDR1 is SQVTM and CDR2 ANQGSEA. The CDR3 reads CSVRTGSSYNEQFF.

The chain links TRBV6-2 or TRBV6-3 to TRBJ2-2; TCRdb's assignment of TRBD1 cannot be checked, as there is no DNA. CDR1 is MNHEY, CDR2 SVGEGT, per germline. There are 14 residues in the CDR3. The CDR3 loop reads CTSSFSGSSGELFF.

The chain uses TRBV15 and TRBJ2-2; checking the TCRdb D call of TRBD2 is not possible without DNA. The CDR3 length is 16 residues. The germline CDR1 and CDR2 sequences are LNHNV and YYDKDF (reference sequence). CDR3 sequence: CATSRDQGRNTGELFF.